These 7 T cell receptor beta chains were all obtained from the same sample, sequenced in a study of blood T cell repertoires in COVID-19. Sequenced by immunoSEQ multiplex PCR; TCRdb stores in-frame clones only, minus some. The sample records approximately 200,000 clones, approximately 83% being singletons. The sequencing sample was made of PBMCs or T cells enriched from blood (not recorded which). Every receptor here comes from a middle-aged man who had recovered from COVID-19.

The rearrangement joins TRBV4-1 to TRBJ1-1; 8 bases map to TRBD1. The CDR3 covers 16 residues. J gave up 2 bases and V 4 bases, and 9 bases lay outside the gene matches. Germline V gives CDR1 MGHRA, CDR2 YSYEKL. In DNA form, the CDR3 reads TGCGCCAGCAGCCTCCCCGAGACAGGGGATAACACTGAAGCTTTCTTT. It specifies CASSLPETGDNTEAFF.

This chain links TRBV5-1 with TRBJ2-1; 9 bases agree with TRBD1. The CDR3 loop spans 18 amino acids. Unmatched junction bases numbered 7, after V lost 0 bases and J lost 0 bases. The germline gives CDR1 SGHRS, CDR2 YFSETQ. CDR3 nucleotides: TGCGCCAGCAGCTTGGTGGACAGGGGCTCTAGCTCCTACAATGAGCAGTTCTTC. It encodes CASSLVDRGSSSYNEQFF.

The chain joins TRBV4-1 to TRBJ2-7; 7 bases align to TRBD1. Germline V gives CDR1 MGHRA, CDR2 YSYEKL. This CDR3 region has 15 residues. Unmatched junction bases numbered 7, after V lost 4 bases and J lost 1 base. The CDR3 bases are TGCGCCAGCAGCCGGGACGGGACAGCTTCCTACGAGCAGTACTTC. Its translation: CASSRDGTASYEQYF.

V gene TRBV9 combines with J gene TRBJ1-3; D not certain. Looked up from germline, CDR1 is SGDLS and CDR2 is YYNGEE. The length of the CDR3 is 14 residues. V gave up 0 bases and J gave up 0 bases, with 4 bases separating them. The CDR3 loop reads CASSVEHSGNTIYF. The CDR3 nucleotides read TGTGCCAGCAGCGTAGAACACTCTGGAAACACCATATATTTT.

The chain carries TRBV14 and TRBJ1-4, with 7 positions matching TRBD1. The CDR3 length is 16 residues. Trimming took 4 bases from V and 5 from J; bases not matched to a gene: 10. In germline, CDR1 is SGHDN, CDR2 FVKESK. This CDR3 reads CASSPLEDRRNEKLFF. DNA for the CDR3: TGTGCCAGCAGCCCCCTGGAGGACAGGCGAAATGAAAAACTGTTTTTT.

The chain combines TRBV4-1 with TRBJ2-7, with TRBD1 matching 8 bases. Germline values: CDR1 MGHRA, CDR2 YSYEKL. This CDR3 has 14 amino acids. The junction had 8 bases not matched to a gene; V was cut back by 4 bases and J by 6 bases. The CDR3 DNA is TGCGCCAGCAGCCCACAGACAGGGGAATCCGAGCAGTACTTC. As protein: CASSPQTGESEQYF.

This clone was observed a handful of times. The rearrangement uses TRBV18 and TRBJ2-7; TRBD2 agrees at 7 bases. Trimming removed 3 bases from V and 1 base from J; junction bases left unmatched: 6. Germline CDR1 KGHSH, CDR2 LQKENI. CDR3 length: 15 amino acids. The CDR3 is CASSPNRGGSYEQYF. The CDR3, as DNA: TGTGCCAGCTCACCGAACCGGGGAGGGTCCTACGAGCAGTACTTC.